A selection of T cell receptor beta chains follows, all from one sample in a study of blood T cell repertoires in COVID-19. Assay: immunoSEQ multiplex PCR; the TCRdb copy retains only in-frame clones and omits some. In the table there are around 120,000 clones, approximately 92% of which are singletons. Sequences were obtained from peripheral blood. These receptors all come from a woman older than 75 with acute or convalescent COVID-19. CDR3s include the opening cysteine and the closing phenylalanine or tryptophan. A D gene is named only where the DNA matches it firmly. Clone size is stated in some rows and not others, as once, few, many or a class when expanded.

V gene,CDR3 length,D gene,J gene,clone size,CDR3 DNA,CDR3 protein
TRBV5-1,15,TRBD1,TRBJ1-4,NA,TGCGCCAGCAGCTTGGAGGGGACAGACAATGAAAAACTGTTTTTT,CASSLEGTDNEKLFF
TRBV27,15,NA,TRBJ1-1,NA,TGTGCCAGCAGTTTAGACTTTCTCGCGACCACTGAAGCTTTCTTT,CASSLDFLATTEAFF
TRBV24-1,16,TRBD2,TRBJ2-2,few,TGTGCCACCAGTGGCGGGAGCGGGAATGTATACGGGGAGCTGTTTTTT,CATSGGSGNVYGELFF
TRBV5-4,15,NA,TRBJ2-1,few,TGTGCCAGCAGCTTAGGACAGATCCCAAACAATGAGCAGTTCTTC,CASSLGQIPNNEQFF
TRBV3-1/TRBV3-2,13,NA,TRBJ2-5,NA,TGTGCCAGCACGGAGCGGACGCAAGAGACCCAGTACTTC,CASTERTQETQYF
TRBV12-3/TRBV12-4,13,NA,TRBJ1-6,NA,TGTGCCAGCAGGGGCGGGGTAAATTCACCCCTCCACTTT,CASRGGVNSPLHF
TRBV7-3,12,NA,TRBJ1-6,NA,TGTGCCAGCAGTAACTATAATTCACCCCTCCACTTT,CASSNYNSPLHF
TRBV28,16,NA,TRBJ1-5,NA,TGTGCCAGCAGTTTCCGAGGGGCGGAGGGTAATCAGCCCCAGCATTTT,CASSFRGAEGNQPQHF
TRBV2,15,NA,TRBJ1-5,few,TGTGCCAGCAGTGAAGCTGGGAGACACAATCAGCCCCAGCATTTT,CASSEAGRHNQPQHF
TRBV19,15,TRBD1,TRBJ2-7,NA,TGTGCCAGTAGTATCGGGACAGGGGGAAGTCGCGAGCAGTACTTC,CASSIGTGGSREQYF
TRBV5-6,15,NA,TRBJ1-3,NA,TGTGCCAGCAGCTTGTTAGGCGGGCCTGGAAACACCATATATTTT,CASSLLGGPGNTIYF
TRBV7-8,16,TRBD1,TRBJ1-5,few,TGTGCCAGCAGCACGACCGACAGGGAAGTACTTCAGCCCCAGCATTTT,CASSTTDREVLQPQHF
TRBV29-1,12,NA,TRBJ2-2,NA,TGCAGCGTTGCGTGGGGAGCCGGGGAGCTGTTTTTT,CSVAWGAGELFF
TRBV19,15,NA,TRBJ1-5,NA,TGTGCCACACGGGAAGGGGGGGGCTCGATTCAGCCCCAGCATTTT,CATREGGGSIQPQHF
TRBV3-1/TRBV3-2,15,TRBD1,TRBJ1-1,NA,TGTGCCAGCAGCCAAGTGACAGGGGGCTCGACTGAAGCTTTCTTT,CASSQVTGGSTEAFF
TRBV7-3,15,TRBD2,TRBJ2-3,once,TGTGCCAGCAGCTCAAGCGGGGGGACCACAGATACGCAGTATTTT,CASSSSGGTTDTQYF
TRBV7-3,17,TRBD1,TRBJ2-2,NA,TGTGCCAGCAGCTTAAATTATGCAGGGGGAAACACCGGGGAGCTGTTTTTT,CASSLNYAGGNTGELFF
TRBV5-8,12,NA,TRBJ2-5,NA,TGTGCCAGCAGCCCTACTTGGGAGACCCAGTACTTC,CASSPTWETQYF
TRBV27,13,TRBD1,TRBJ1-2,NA,TGTGCCAGCAGTGCACAGGGGGCGGGTGGCTACACCTTC,CASSAQGAGGYTF
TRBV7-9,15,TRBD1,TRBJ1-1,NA,TGTGCCAGCAGCTTGGGGGACAGGGTCGTCACTGAAGCTTTCTTT,CASSLGDRVVTEAFF
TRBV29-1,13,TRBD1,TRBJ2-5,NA,TGCAGCGCCAGACAGGGTTTCGTGGAGACCCAGTACTTC,CSARQGFVETQYF
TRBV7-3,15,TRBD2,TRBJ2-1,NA,TGTGCCAGCAGCCGCGGGACTAGCTCCTACAATGAGCAGTTCTTC,CASSRGTSSYNEQFF
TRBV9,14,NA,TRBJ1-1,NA,TGTGCCAGCAGCGCCTCAGGGGACAACACTGAAGCTTTCTTT,CASSASGDNTEAFF
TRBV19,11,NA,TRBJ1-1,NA,TGTGCCAGTAGTATAACCGGGGAAGCTTTCTTT,CASSITGEAFF
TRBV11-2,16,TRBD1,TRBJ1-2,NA,TGTGCCAGCAGCTCCCAGGTCCCGACAGGGGGCCGTGGCTACACCTTC,CASSSQVPTGGRGYTF
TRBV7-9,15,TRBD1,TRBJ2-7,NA,TGTGCCAGCAGCTTAGCGAACAGGGGGCAGGACGAGCAGTACTTC,CASSLANRGQDEQYF
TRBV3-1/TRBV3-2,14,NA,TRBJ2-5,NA,TGTGCCAGCAGCCAAGTGGCTTTCCAAGAGACCCAGTACTTC,CASSQVAFQETQYF
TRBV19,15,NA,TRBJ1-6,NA,TGTGCCAGTAGTATCTTCGGACAGAATAATTCACCCCTCCACTTT,CASSIFGQNNSPLHF
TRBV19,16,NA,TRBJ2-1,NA,TGTGCCAGTAGTATAAATTCAGGGGACTCCTACAATGAGCAGTTCTTC,CASSINSGDSYNEQFF
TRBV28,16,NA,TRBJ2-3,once,TGTGCCAGCAGTGCTTGGGGGGGGGCGACGACAGATACGCAGTATTTT,CASSAWGGATTDTQYF
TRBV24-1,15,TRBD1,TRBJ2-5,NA,TGTGCCACCAGTGATACAGGACAGGACCAAGAGACCCAGTACTTC,CATSDTGQDQETQYF
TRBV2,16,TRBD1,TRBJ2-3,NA,TGTGCCAGCAGGCCCCCACTGGGACAGGGGACAGATACGCAGTATTTT,CASRPPLGQGTDTQYF
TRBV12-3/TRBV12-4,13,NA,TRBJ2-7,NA,TGTGCCAGCAGTAGGGACTCGAGTTACGAGCAGTACTTC,CASSRDSSYEQYF
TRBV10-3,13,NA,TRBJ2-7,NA,TGTGCCATCAGTGAGCGGGGAGGCGACGAGCAGTACTTC,CAISERGGDEQYF
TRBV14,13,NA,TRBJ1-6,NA,TGTGCCAGCAGCCCCAGCTATAATTCACCCCTCCACTTT,CASSPSYNSPLHF
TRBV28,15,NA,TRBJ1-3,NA,TGTGCCAGCAGTTTCTCAGGGAGGCTCGGAGACACCATATATTTT,CASSFSGRLGDTIYF
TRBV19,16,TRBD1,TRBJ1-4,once,TGTGCCAGCGAGAATACAGGGGTTATGGCTAATGAAAAACTGTTTTTT,CASENTGVMANEKLFF
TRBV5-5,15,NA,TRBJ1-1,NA,TGTGCCAGCAGCTTGCGTACAGTTCAGTACACTGAAGCTTTCTTT,CASSLRTVQYTEAFF
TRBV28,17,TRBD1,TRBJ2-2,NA,TGTGCCAGCAGTACGTCCCGGGACAGGGGGAACACCGGGGAGCTGTTTTTT,CASSTSRDRGNTGELFF
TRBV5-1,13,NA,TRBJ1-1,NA,TGCGCCAGCAGCTTGGCGGTGGAGACTGAAGCTTTCTTT,CASSLAVETEAFF
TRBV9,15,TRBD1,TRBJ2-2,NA,TGTGCCAGCAGCCCCAGGACAGGGGGCAGCGGGGAGCTGTTTTTT,CASSPRTGGSGELFF
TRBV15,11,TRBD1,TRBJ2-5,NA,TGTGCCATACGACAGGGCGGGACCCAGTACTTC,CAIRQGGTQYF
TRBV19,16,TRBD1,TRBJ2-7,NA,TGTGCCAGTAGTGGGTCGGGACAGGGTTTATCCTACGAGCAGTACTTC,CASSGSGQGLSYEQYF
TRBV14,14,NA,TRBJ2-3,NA,TGTGCCAGCAGCCAAGGGGGGGGCGCAGATACGCAGTATTTT,CASSQGGGADTQYF
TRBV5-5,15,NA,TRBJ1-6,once,TGTGCCAGCAGCCTGGGCGGGTCCTATAATTCACCCCTCCACTTT,CASSLGGSYNSPLHF
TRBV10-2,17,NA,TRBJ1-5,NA,TGCGCCAGCAGTGAGCTTCTTGGGGGCTCCCTCGGGCAGCCCCAGCATTTT,CASSELLGGSLGQPQHF
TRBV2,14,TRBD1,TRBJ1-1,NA,TGTGCCAGCAGGGACATCGGACAGGGCACTGAAGCTTTCTTT,CASRDIGQGTEAFF
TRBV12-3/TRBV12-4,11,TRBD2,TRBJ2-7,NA,TGTGCCAGCAGTTTGCGGGGGACTCAGTCCTTC,CASSLRGTQSF
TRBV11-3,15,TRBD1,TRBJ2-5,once,TGTGCCAGCAGCGCGGGACAGGGAAGTCGAGAGACCCAGTACTTC,CASSAGQGSRETQYF
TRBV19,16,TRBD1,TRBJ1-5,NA,TGTGCCAGTAGTACCTACGGGACAGGGCAAAATCAGCCCCAGCATTTT,CASSTYGTGQNQPQHF
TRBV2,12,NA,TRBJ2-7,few,TGTGCCAGCAGGGAACCGGGTGACGAGCAGTACTTC,CASREPGDEQYF
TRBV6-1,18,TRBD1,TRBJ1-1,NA,TGTGCCAGCAGTGTTACGGTTCCGGGACAGGGTTGGAGCACTGAAGCTTTCTTT,CASSVTVPGQGWSTEAFF